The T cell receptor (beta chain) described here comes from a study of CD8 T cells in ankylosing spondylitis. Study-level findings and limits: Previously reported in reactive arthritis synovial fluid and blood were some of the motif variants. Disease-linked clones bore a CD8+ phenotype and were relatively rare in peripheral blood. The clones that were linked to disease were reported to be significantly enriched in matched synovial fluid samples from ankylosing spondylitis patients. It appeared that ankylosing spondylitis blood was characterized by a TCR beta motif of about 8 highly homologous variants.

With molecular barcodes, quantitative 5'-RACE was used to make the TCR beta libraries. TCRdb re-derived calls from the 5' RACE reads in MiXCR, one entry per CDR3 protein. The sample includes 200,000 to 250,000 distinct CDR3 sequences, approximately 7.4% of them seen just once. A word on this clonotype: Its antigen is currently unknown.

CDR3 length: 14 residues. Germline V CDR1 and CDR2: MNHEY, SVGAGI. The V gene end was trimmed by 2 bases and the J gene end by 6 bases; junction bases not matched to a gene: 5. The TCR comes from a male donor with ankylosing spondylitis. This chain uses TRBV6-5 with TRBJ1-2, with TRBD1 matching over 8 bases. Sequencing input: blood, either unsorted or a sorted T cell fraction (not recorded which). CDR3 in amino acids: CASSYRTGTNGYTF. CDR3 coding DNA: TGTGCCAGCAGTTACCGGACAGGGACGAATGGCTACACCTTC.